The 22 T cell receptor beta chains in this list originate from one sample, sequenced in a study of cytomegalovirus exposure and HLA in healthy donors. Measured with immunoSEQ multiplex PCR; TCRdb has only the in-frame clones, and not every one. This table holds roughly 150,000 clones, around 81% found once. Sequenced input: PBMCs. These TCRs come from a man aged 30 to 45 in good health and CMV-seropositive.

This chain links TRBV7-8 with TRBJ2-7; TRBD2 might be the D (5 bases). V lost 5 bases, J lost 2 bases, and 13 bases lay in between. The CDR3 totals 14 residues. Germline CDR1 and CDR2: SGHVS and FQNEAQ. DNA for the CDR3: TGTGCCAGCAGCCGCCCCGTGGGAGCCTACGAGCAGTACTTC. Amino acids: CASSRPVGAYEQYF.

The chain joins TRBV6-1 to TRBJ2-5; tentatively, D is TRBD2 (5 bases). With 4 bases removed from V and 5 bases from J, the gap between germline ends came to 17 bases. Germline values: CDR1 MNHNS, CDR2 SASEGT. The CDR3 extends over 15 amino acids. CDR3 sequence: CASSVSGSGLETQYF. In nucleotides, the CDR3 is TGTGCCAGCAGTGTTTCGGGCTCTGGACTGGAGACCCAGTACTTC.

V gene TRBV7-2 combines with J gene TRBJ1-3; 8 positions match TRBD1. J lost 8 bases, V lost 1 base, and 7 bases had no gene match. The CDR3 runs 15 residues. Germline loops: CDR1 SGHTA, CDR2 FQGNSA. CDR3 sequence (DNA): TGTGCCAGCAGCTTAGGGGCAGGGGGCTTAGACACCATATATTTT. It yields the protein CASSLGAGGLDTIYF.

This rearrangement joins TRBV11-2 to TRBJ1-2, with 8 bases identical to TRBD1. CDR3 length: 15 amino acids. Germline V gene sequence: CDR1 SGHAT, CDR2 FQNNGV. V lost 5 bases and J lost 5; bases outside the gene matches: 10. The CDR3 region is CASSPIQGVRYGYTF. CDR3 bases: TGTGCCAGCAGCCCTATACAGGGGGTACGGTATGGCTACACCTTC. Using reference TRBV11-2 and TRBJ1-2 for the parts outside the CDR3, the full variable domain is EAGVAQSPRYKIIEKRQSVAFWCNPISGHATLYWYQQILGQGPKLLIQFQNNGVVDDSQLPKDRFSAERLKGVDSTLKIQPAKLEDSAVYLCASSPIQGVRYGYTFGSGTRLTVV.

This chain's CDR3 is CASSVGLDTFLGGAVSGANVLTF. CDR3 nucleotides: TGTGCCAGCAGCGTAGGACTCGATACCTTCCTGGGGGGGGCCGTTTCGGGGGCCAACGTCCTGACTTTC. The chain uses TRBV9 and TRBJ2-6, with D perhaps matching TRBD2 (7 bases). The germline V gene has CDR1 SGDLS and CDR2 YYNGEE. V lost 0 bases and J lost 4, with 32 bases in between. The CDR3 extends over 23 amino acids.

The CDR3 is CASGLQGGRETQYF. CDR3 nucleotide sequence: TGTGCTAGTGGCCTCCAGGGAGGTAGAGAGACCCAGTACTTC. V is TRBV12-5 and J is TRBJ2-5; D perhaps matches TRBD2 (6 bases). Trimming pared 6 bases from V and 4 bases from J, leaving 15 bases between. In germline, CDR1 is LGHNT, CDR2 FRNRAP. The length of the CDR3 is 14 residues. Filled out from reference TRBV12-5 and TRBJ2-5, the complete variable domain reads DARVTQTPRHKVTEMGQEVTMRCQPILGHNTVFWYRQTMMQGLELLAYFRNRAPLDDSGMPKDRFSAEMPDATLATLKIQPSEPRDSAVYFCASGLQGGRETQYFGPGTRLLVL.

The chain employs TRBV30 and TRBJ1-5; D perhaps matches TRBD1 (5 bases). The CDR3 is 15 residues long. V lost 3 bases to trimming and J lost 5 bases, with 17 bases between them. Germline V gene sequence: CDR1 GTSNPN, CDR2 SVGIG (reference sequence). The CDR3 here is CAWSVGAVVYQPQHF. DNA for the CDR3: TGTGCCTGGAGCGTAGGGGCCGTAGTTTATCAGCCCCAGCATTTT.

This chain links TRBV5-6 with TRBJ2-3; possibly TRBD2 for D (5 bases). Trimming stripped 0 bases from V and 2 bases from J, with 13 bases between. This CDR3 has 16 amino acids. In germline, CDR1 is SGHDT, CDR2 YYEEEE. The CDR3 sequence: CASSLGGPSYTDTQYF. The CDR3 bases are TGTGCCAGCAGCTTGGGCGGGCCCTCCTACACAGATACGCAGTATTTT.

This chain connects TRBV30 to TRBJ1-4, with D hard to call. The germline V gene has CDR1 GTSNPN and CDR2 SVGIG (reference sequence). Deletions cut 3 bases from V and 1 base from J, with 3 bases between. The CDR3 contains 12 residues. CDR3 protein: CAWSVTNEKLFF. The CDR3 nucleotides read TGTGCCTGGAGCGTAACTAATGAAAAACTGTTTTTT.

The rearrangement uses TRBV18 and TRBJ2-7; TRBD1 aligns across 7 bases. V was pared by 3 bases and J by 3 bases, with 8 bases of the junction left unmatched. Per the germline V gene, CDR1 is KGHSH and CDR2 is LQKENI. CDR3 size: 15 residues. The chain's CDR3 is CASSPRQGPIYEQYF. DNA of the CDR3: TGTGCCAGCTCACCCAGACAGGGCCCTATCTACGAGCAGTACTTC. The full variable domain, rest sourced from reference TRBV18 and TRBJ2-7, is NAGVMQNPRHLVRRRGQEARLRCSPMKGHSHVYWYRQLPEEGLKFMVYLQKENIIDESGMPKERFSAEFPKEGPSILRIQQVVRGDSAAYFCASSPRQGPIYEQYFGPGTRLTVT.

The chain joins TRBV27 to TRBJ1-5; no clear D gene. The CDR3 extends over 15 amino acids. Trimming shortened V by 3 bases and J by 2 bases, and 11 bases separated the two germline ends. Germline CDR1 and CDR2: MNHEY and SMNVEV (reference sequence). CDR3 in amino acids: CASSFSGNGNQPQHF. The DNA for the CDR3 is TGTGCCAGCAGTTTTTCCGGGAATGGCAATCAGCCCCAGCATTTT.

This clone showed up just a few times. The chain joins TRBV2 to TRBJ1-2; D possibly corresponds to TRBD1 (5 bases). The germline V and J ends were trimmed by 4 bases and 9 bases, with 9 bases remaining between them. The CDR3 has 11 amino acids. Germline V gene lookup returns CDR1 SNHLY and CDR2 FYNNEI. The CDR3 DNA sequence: TGTGCCAGCAGTGGGGAGGGACGCTACACCTTC. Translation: CASSGEGRYTF.

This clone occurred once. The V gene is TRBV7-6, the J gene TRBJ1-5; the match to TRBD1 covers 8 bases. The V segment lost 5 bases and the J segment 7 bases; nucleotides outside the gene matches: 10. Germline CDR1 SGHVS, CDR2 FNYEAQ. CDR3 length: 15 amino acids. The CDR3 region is CASSDDPGQGQPQHF. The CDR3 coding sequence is TGTGCCAGCAGCGACGACCCAGGACAGGGACAGCCCCAGCATTTT.

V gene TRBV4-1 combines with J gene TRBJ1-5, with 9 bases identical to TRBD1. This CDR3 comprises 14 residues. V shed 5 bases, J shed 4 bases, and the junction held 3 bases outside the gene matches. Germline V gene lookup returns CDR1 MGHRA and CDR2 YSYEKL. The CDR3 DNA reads TGCGCCAGCAGCGGGACAGGGCCGAATCAGCCCCAGCATTTT. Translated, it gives CASSGTGPNQPQHF.

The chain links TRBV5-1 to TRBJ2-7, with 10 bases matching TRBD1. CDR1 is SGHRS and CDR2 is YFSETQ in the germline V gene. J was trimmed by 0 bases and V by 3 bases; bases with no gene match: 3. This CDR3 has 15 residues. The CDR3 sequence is CASSWGQGSSYEQYF. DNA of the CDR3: TGCGCCAGCAGCTGGGGACAGGGGAGCTCCTACGAGCAGTACTTC.

The CDR3 nucleotides read TGTGCCAGCAGTGCTGACGTAGGCGGGGGGCTGTACAATGAGCAGTTCTTC. It yields the protein CASSADVGGGLYNEQFF. The V and J genes are TRBV6-1 and TRBJ2-1; the match to TRBD2 covers 8 bases. The CDR3 has 17 residues. V was clipped by 4 bases and J by 4 bases; unmatched bases: 12. The germline V gene has CDR1 MNHNS and CDR2 SASEGT.

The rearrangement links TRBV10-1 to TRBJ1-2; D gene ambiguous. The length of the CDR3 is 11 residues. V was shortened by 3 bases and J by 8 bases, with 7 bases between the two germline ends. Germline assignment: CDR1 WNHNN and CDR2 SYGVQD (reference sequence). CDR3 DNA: TGCGCCAGCAGTGACGGGGTGGGCTACACCTTC. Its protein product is CASSDGVGYTF.

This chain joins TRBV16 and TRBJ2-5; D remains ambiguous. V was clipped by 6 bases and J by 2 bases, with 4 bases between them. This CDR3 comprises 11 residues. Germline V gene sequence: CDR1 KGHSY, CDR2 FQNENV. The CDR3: CASSLQETQYF. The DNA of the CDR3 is TGTGCCAGCAGTCTTCAAGAGACCCAGTACTTC.

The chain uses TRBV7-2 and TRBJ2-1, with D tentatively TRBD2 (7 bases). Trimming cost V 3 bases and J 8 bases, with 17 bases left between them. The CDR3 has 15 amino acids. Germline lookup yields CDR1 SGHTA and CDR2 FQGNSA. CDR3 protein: CASSLGGRSVDEQFF. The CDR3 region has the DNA TGTGCCAGCAGCTTGGGGGGGCGGTCCGTCGATGAGCAGTTCTTC.

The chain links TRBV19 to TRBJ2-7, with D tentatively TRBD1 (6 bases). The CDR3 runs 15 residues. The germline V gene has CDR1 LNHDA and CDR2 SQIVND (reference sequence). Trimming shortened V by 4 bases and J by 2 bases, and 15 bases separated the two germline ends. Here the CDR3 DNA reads TGTGCCAGTAGTACACGGGACACCTCCCCCTACGAGCAGTACTTC. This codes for CASSTRDTSPYEQYF.

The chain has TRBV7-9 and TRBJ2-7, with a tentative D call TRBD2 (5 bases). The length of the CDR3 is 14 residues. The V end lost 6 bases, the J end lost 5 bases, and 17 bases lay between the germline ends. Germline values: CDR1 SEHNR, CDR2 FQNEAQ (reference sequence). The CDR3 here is CASSPGGRRNEQYF. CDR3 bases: TGTGCCAGCAGTCCCGGAGGTCGACGAAACGAGCAGTACTTC. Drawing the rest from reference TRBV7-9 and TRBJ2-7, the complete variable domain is DTGVSQNPRHKITKRGQNVTFRCDPISEHNRLYWYRQTLGQGPEFLTYFQNEAQLEKSRLLSDRFSAERPKGSFSTLEIQRTEQGDSAMYLCASSPGGRRNEQYFGPGTRLTVT.

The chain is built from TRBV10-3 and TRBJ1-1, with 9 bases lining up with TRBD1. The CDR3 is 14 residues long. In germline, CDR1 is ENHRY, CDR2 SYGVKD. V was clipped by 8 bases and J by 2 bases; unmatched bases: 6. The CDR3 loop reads CAIGEDRGNTEAFF. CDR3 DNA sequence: TGTGCCATCGGGGAGGACAGGGGCAACACTGAAGCTTTCTTT.